This T cell receptor (beta chain) appears in the sequencing data of a study of T cell repertoires in cytomegalovirus infection. Turning to the study itself: Public TCR beta signature analysis indicated the presence of both CMV infection and matching HLA type. Study results and limitations: In two of eight donors, the top clonotype was HLA-C-restricted CMV-specific.

Germline V gives CDR1 SEHNR, CDR2 FQNEAQ (reference sequence). V gave up 4 bases and J gave up 10 bases; unmatched junction bases: 6. The CDR3 has 15 amino acids. Comments on this clonotype: No antigen is known for it.

One entry per CDR3 protein results from TCRdb running MiXCR on the reads. The sample holds roughly 250,000 distinct CDR3 sequences, roughly 22% seen once. Material for sequencing was CD8+ T cells from PBMCs. The rearrangement joins TRBV7-9 to TRBJ2-1, with 14 bases fitting TRBD2. This TCR came from a human donor in good health (CMV status not recorded). Some clones in this sample may be carry-over from other donors' samples. The CDR3 region is CASSWTSGGSPEQFF. Here the CDR3 DNA reads TGTGCCAGCAGCTGGACTAGCGGGGGGAGTCCGGAGCAGTTCTTC.